This T cell receptor beta chain was documented in a study of regulatory T cells in long-lasting Graves disease. This clonotype came up a few times. HTBI primers from iRepertoire and Arm-PCR of CDR3 regions yielded the TCR beta libraries. TCRdb reprocessed the multiplex PCR reads via MiXCR and lists one record per CDR3 protein. The profile shows a few hundred thousand distinct CDR3 sequences, around 11% of them singletons. Time point reported: newly diagnosed GD, antithyroid drugs for less than 3 months. Construction of the TCR library relied on RNA isolated from PBMCs. The V end was cut by 5 bases, the J end by 0 bases, with 11 bases between. CDR3 size: 15 residues. These same records also appear under a second study, on T cells in Graves' hyperthyroidism and ophthalmopathy.

The receptor was derived from a woman between 18 and 30 years old with Graves disease. The material was peripheral blood mononuclear cells (PBMCs), obtained at new diagnosis, from a patient treated with antithyroid drugs. The genes are TRBV12-3 or TRBV12-4 and TRBJ2-4, with a tentative D call TRBD1 (5 bases). The CDR3 loop reads CASSLRVGAKNIQYF. CDR3 sequence (DNA): TGTGCCAGCAGTCTCAGGGTTGGAGCCAAAAACATTCAGTACTTC.